This entry lists 9 T cell receptor beta chains sequenced from one sample in a study of blood T cell repertoires in COVID-19. Libraries were prepared by immunoSEQ multiplex PCR; TCRdb keeps only in-frame clonotypes and omits some of them. This sample carries approximately 41,000 clones, around nine tenths of them seen once, and the ten largest clones take roughly 4.8%. The material sequenced was peripheral blood. The receptors stem from a human donor in a cohort sampled during active COVID-19.

In DNA, the CDR3 is TGTGCCAGTAGTATGCCAGGGGAGACAGATACGCAGTATTTT. This translates into CASSMPGETDTQYF. The V gene is TRBV19, the J gene TRBJ2-3; perhaps TRBD1 as D (6 bases). The ends were cut back, 3 bases at V and 3 bases at J, with 10 bases in the middle. CDR3 length: 14 amino acids. In germline, CDR1 is LNHDA, CDR2 SQIVND (reference sequence).

The chain couples TRBV7-9 to TRBJ1-6; tentatively, D is TRBD1 (6 bases). The CDR3 loop spans 16 amino acids. V was pared by 4 bases and J by 0 bases, with 10 bases between. Germline CDR1 is SEHNR and CDR2 is FQNEAQ (reference sequence). CDR3 coding DNA: TGTGCCAGCAGCTATACAGGGAGCTCCTATAATTCACCCCTCCACTTT. This sequence encodes CASSYTGSSYNSPLHF.

This clone was counted a single time. The chain joins TRBV29-1 to TRBJ1-2; D unclear. Germline V gene lookup returns CDR1 SQVTM and CDR2 ANQGSEA. Trimming took 3 bases from V and 6 from J, leaving 17 bases between them. This CDR3 contains 14 residues. CDR3 sequence reads: CSVDDSRTIHGYTF. For the CDR3, the DNA is TGCAGCGTTGATGACTCCCGGACTATCCATGGCTACACCTTC.

This clone was seen once. The rearrangement links TRBV3-1 (or the pseudogene TRBV3-2) to TRBJ2-1; D might be TRBD2 (6 bases). Germline V gene lookup returns CDR1 LGHDT and CDR2 YNNKEL (reference sequence). The length of the CDR3 is 15 residues. V was cut by 7 bases and J by 7 bases, with 20 bases left in between. CDR3: CASTPPGRAGNEQFF. CDR3 in DNA: TGTGCCAGCACGCCCCCGGGGCGGGCGGGGAATGAGCAGTTCTTC.

The chain combines TRBV7-3 with TRBJ2-1; 8 positions match TRBD2. The CDR3 has 12 residues. J gave up 13 bases and V 5 bases, and 7 bases lay outside the gene matches. CDR1 and CDR2 (germline): SGHTA, FQGTGA. CDR3: CASSPPSGPQFF. The CDR3 DNA sequence: TGTGCCAGCAGCCCCCCTAGCGGGCCTCAGTTCTTC.

The V and J genes are TRBV10-2 and TRBJ1-5; D gene ambiguous. Trimming took 6 bases from V and 3 from J, leaving 12 bases between them. Germline assignment: CDR1 WSHSY and CDR2 SAAADI. This CDR3 region has 14 residues. CDR3 region: CASSPNGVNQPQHF. CDR3 sequence (DNA): TGCGCCAGCAGCCCAAACGGGGTCAATCAGCCCCAGCATTTT.

The rearrangement uses TRBV6-5 and TRBJ2-7; 8 bases are a match to TRBD2. The CDR3 totals 15 residues. Germline V gene data show CDR1 as MNHEY and CDR2 as SVGAGI. J gave up 3 bases and V 6 bases, and 10 bases lay outside the gene matches. The CDR3 DNA is TGTGCCAGCAGCCTAGTAGCGGGACAAGGCTACGAGCAGTACTTC. Encoded protein: CASSLVAGQGYEQYF.

The chain carries TRBV6-5 and TRBJ2-4; 10 bases line up with TRBD1. Germline assignment: CDR1 MNHEY and CDR2 SVGAGI. Germline trimming cut 5 bases from V and 5 bases from J; bases unmatched to any gene: 6. The CDR3 length is 15 residues. The CDR3 loop is CASSRVGTGENIQYF. CDR3 nucleotide sequence: TGTGCCAGCAGTCGAGTAGGGACAGGGGAAAACATTCAGTACTTC.

The chain joins TRBV7-9 to TRBJ2-1, with TRBD1 identical over 9 bases. Germline-derived CDR1 and CDR2 are SEHNR and FQNEAQ (reference sequence). The length of the CDR3 is 16 residues. The V and J ends lost 6 bases and 6 bases, in that order; junction bases with no gene match: 12. The DNA of the CDR3 is TGTGCCAGCAGGCCTTTGGGGACAGGGCATTCCAATGAGCAGTTCTTC. Amino acids: CASRPLGTGHSNEQFF.